One sample yielded the 14 T cell receptor beta chains listed below, sequenced in a study of OX40 agonist ivuxolimab in advanced cancers. Repertoires were generated with immunoSEQ multiplex PCR, while TCRdb's copy carries only in-frame clones and drops some. Of about 34,000 clones in the sample, about four fifths were seen once. The sequenced sample was CD4+ or CD8+ T cells sorted from blood, obtained in a trial of the OX40 agonist ivuxolimab. The receptors were sampled from an adult with an advanced solid tumor such as melanoma, head and neck, liver or kidney cancer.

V usage is TRBV28 and J usage is TRBJ2-7, with D possibly matching TRBD2 (7 bases). From germline, CDR1 is MDHEN and CDR2 SYDVKM. This CDR3 is 16 amino acids long. Trimming cost V 3 bases and J 3 bases, with 18 bases left between them. The CDR3, as DNA: TGTGCCAGCAGTTTTGCGGGGGCGCGGACAAACTACGAGCAGTACTTC. The encoded protein is CASSFAGARTNYEQYF.

The chain combines TRBV7-9 with TRBJ1-2; D gene ambiguous. V lost 4 bases and J 11 bases, leaving 26 bases between the germline ends. Germline CDR1 is SEHNR and CDR2 is FQNEAQ (reference sequence). The CDR3 has 16 residues. In DNA, the CDR3 is TGTGCCAGCAGCTATATAGTAACAGCCAAACCAGTCGGGTACACCTTC. This gives the protein CASSYIVTAKPVGYTF.

The table lists this clone with a few counts. This rearrangement joins TRBV21-1 to TRBJ1-2; the tabulated D call, TRBD1, remains unverified against the DNA. TRBV21-1 is flagged as a pseudogene. The CDR3 totals 14 residues. CDR3 residues: CANSTGQLNYGYTF. CDR3 in DNA: TGTGCCAACAGCACGGGACAGCTAAACTATGGCTACACCTTC.

The V and J genes are TRBV27 and TRBJ1-5; D remains unclear. The V gene's germline CDR1 is MNHEY and CDR2 SMNVEV (reference sequence). There are 14 residues in the CDR3. V dropped 3 bases and J dropped 5 bases, with 11 bases sitting between them. CDR3 sequence reads: CASSLNSLYQPQHF. CDR3 in DNA: TGTGCCAGCAGTTTGAACAGTCTCTATCAGCCCCAGCATTTT.

The V and J genes are TRBV29-1 and TRBJ1-1; D is undetermined. The CDR3 totals 12 residues. Germline loops: CDR1 SQVTM, CDR2 ANQGSEA. V shed 4 bases and J shed 5 bases, with 11 bases lying between them. The CDR3 DNA reads as TGCAGCGTTGGGTCGGGAGGGACTGAAGCTTTCTTT. Its translation is CSVGSGGTEAFF.

This clone showed up just once. This chain links TRBV28 with TRBJ1-6; 12 bases are a match to TRBD1. Germline CDR1 and CDR2: MDHEN and SYDVKM. V dropped 8 bases and J dropped 10; count of bases not matched to a gene: 9. The CDR3 spans 15 residues. The CDR3 protein is CASLGGQGAGSPLHF. The CDR3 nucleotides are TGTGCCAGCCTTGGGGGACAGGGGGCAGGCTCACCCCTCCACTTT.

The rearrangement links TRBV5-4 to TRBJ1-2; 9 bases line up with TRBD1. J lost 8 bases, V lost 2 bases, and 10 bases had no gene match. The CDR3 consists of 15 residues. Germline assignment: CDR1 SGHNT and CDR2 YYREEE (reference sequence). CDR3 DNA sequence: TGTGCCAGCAGCTTTCGGACAGGGGCCGTTTCGGGCTACACCTTC. It encodes CASSFRTGAVSGYTF.

The V gene is TRBV19, the J gene TRBJ1-2, with D uncertain. V lost 10 bases to trimming and J lost 4 bases, with 13 bases between them. Germline loops: CDR1 LNHDA, CDR2 SQIVND (reference sequence). The CDR3 consists of 12 residues. CDR3 sequence (DNA): TGTGCCACCGTTCATAGACTCTATGGCTACACCTTC. Translating gives CATVHRLYGYTF.

The chain combines TRBV7-9 with TRBJ1-4, with TRBD1 as a possible D gene (6 bases). V shed 5 bases and J shed 0 bases, with 16 bases lying between them. Germline assignment: CDR1 SEHNR and CDR2 FQNEAQ (reference sequence). The CDR3 is 17 residues long. Here the CDR3 reads CASSPGEASTTNEKLFF. As DNA, the CDR3 is TGTGCCAGCAGCCCAGGGGAGGCGTCCACAACTAATGAAAAACTGTTTTTT.

V usage is TRBV30 and J usage is TRBJ1-2; D is ambiguous. Germline CDR1 and CDR2: GTSNPN and SVGIG (reference sequence). V was clipped by 2 bases and J by 8 bases, with 12 bases between them. The CDR3 is made up of 12 amino acids. As DNA, the CDR3 is TGTGCCTGGAGTTCCGGAACCTGGGGCTACACCTTC. This gives the protein CAWSSGTWGYTF.

The gene calls are TRBV9 and TRBJ2-1, with 7 bases lining up with TRBD1. J lost 8 bases, V lost 4 bases, and 12 bases had no gene match. The CDR3 runs 15 residues. Germline CDR1 is SGDLS and CDR2 is YYNGEE. The CDR3 reads CASSFRQGFQDEQFF. CDR3 in DNA: TGTGCCAGCAGCTTTCGACAGGGATTTCAGGATGAGCAGTTCTTC. Combining the CDR3 with reference TRBV9 and TRBJ2-1 gives the whole variable domain DSGVTQTPKHLITATGQRVTLRCSPRSGDLSVYWYQQSLDQGLQFLIQYYNGEERAKGNILERFSAQQFPDLHSELNLSSLELGDSALYFCASSFRQGFQDEQFFGPGTRLTVL.

The chain employs TRBV25-1 and TRBJ2-5, with 8 positions matching TRBD2. Looked up from germline, CDR1 is MGHDK and CDR2 is SYGVNS. V was pared by 1 base and J by 3 bases, with 4 bases of the junction left unmatched. The CDR3 is made up of 15 amino acids. The CDR3 DNA sequence: TGTGCCAGCAGTGAATTAACTAGCGGAAAAGAGACCCAGTACTTC. Amino acids: CASSELTSGKETQYF.

By proportion, this clone is medium-sized. Other DNA sequences from this sample encode an identical CDR3 as well. The rearrangement links TRBV19 to TRBJ1-2; the D is unclear. The CDR3 extends over 11 amino acids. Germline V CDR1 and CDR2: LNHDA, SQIVND (reference sequence). Trimming shortened V by 6 bases and J by 1 base, and 3 bases separated the two germline ends. The DNA of the CDR3 is TGTGCCAGTAGGGATAACTATGGCTACACCTTC. Translated: CASRDNYGYTF. The full variable domain, with the rest looked up from reference TRBV19 and TRBJ1-2, is DGGITQSPKYLFRKEGQNVTLSCEQNLNHDAMYWYRQDPGQGLRLIYYSQIVNDFQKGDIAEGYSVSREKKESFPLTVTSAQKNPTAFYLCASRDNYGYTFGSGTRLTVV.

This clone has only a few counts. The rearrangement uses TRBV25-1 and TRBJ1-2, with D possibly TRBD1 on 5 matching bases. The length of the CDR3 is 15 residues. V dropped 3 bases and J dropped 7 bases, with 18 bases sitting between them. CDR1 is MGHDK and CDR2 is SYGVNS in the germline V gene. The DNA for the CDR3 is TGTGCCAGCAGTGACCCCGGGGGTAAAGGCGGTGGCTACACCTTC. Amino acids: CASSDPGGKGGGYTF.